These 24 T cell receptor beta chains came from one sample sequenced in a study of blood T cell repertoires in COVID-19. The table came from immunoSEQ multiplex PCR; TCRdb's copy has only in-frame clones and leaves some out. The repertoire holds hundreds of thousands of clones, approximately 86% seen once, with approximately 0.66% in the top ten. The sequencing sample was made of peripheral blood. Receptors were obtained from a man in his forties with acute or convalescent COVID-19.

The V and J genes are TRBV11-2 and TRBJ2-5, with 10 bases aligning to TRBD2. In germline, CDR1 is SGHAT, CDR2 FQNNGV. V trimming: 5 bases; J trimming: 7 bases; junction bases outside the gene matches: 19. The CDR3 loop spans 18 amino acids. The CDR3 reads CASSPTYGLAVELGTQYF. The CDR3 DNA reads as TGTGCCAGCAGCCCCACATACGGACTAGCGGTCGAGCTAGGGACCCAGTACTTC.

The V call is TRBV5-1, the J call TRBJ2-1; 13 bases line up with TRBD2. CDR3 length: 17 amino acids. The germline gives CDR1 SGHRS, CDR2 YFSETQ. The J segment lost 8 bases and the V segment lost 1 base, leaving 9 bases of the junction unmatched. The CDR3 region is CASSLTRTSGGADEQFF. For the CDR3, the DNA is TGCGCCAGCAGCTTGACTCGTACTAGCGGGGGGGCCGATGAGCAGTTCTTC.

The chain recombines TRBV10-1 with TRBJ1-4, with 7 positions matching TRBD1. Germline loops: CDR1 WNHNN, CDR2 SYGVQD (reference sequence). This CDR3 has 16 residues. Trimming cost V 3 bases and J 6 bases; bases outside gene matches: 10. The CDR3 coding sequence is TGCGCCAGCAGTGACCCGGGGGGGACAGCCGATGAAAAACTGTTTTTT. It yields the protein CASSDPGGTADEKLFF.

The chain carries TRBV9 and TRBJ2-5, with D perhaps TRBD2 (6 bases). Trimming took 3 bases from V and 1 from J, leaving 13 bases between them. CDR1 is SGDLS and CDR2 is YYNGEE in the germline V gene. This CDR3 region has 15 residues. As DNA, the CDR3 is TGTGCCAGCAGCGGGCTCGGGCGGGGCCAAGAGACCCAGTACTTC. Encoded protein: CASSGLGRGQETQYF. The full variable domain, its missing parts supplied by reference TRBV9 and TRBJ2-5, is DSGVTQTPKHLITATGQRVTLRCSPRSGDLSVYWYQQSLDQGLQFLIQYYNGEERAKGNILERFSAQQFPDLHSELNLSSLELGDSALYFCASSGLGRGQETQYFGPGTRLLVL.

The chain couples TRBV6-5 to TRBJ2-5, with a weak D call TRBD2 (6 bases). CDR1 is MNHEY and CDR2 is SVGAGI in the germline V gene. The ends were cut back, 2 bases at V and 5 bases at J, with 12 bases in the middle. The length of the CDR3 is 14 residues. The CDR3 reads CASSYGGSWETQYF. The CDR3 DNA reads TGTGCCAGCAGTTACGGAGGGTCTTGGGAGACCCAGTACTTC.

This chain links TRBV14 with TRBJ1-1; a possible D gene is TRBD1 (6 bases). The CDR3 spans 15 residues. Germline V gene lookup returns CDR1 SGHDN and CDR2 FVKESK. Trimming left V 1 base short and J 4 bases short, with 13 bases between. CDR3 sequence: CASSQVWGGRTEAFF. Here the CDR3 DNA reads TGTGCCAGCAGCCAAGTGTGGGGGGGCCGCACTGAAGCTTTCTTT.

The V and J genes are TRBV27 and TRBJ1-4; D not resolved. CDR1 and CDR2 from the germline V gene are MNHEY and SMNVEV (reference sequence). CDR3 size: 13 residues. V gave up 3 bases and J gave up 11 bases, with 13 bases separating them. This CDR3 reads CASSFAPLGKLFF. For the CDR3, the DNA is TGTGCCAGCAGTTTCGCCCCCCTCGGTAAACTGTTTTTT.

The chain is built from TRBV28 and TRBJ2-7; a possible D gene is TRBD2 (6 bases). Germline V gives CDR1 MDHEN, CDR2 SYDVKM. The CDR3 runs 13 residues. Between the trimmed V and J ends, which lost 8 bases and 6 bases, there was a span of 17 bases. The CDR3 reads CASGLQVGGEQYF. CDR3 DNA: TGTGCCAGCGGACTACAGGTGGGGGGCGAGCAGTACTTC.

The chain links TRBV5-1 to TRBJ2-7, with D hard to call. Looked up from germline, CDR1 is SGHRS and CDR2 is YFSETQ. The CDR3 is 12 amino acids. Trimming cost V 5 bases and J 3 bases, with 9 bases left between them. The CDR3 is CASSLEDYEQYF. The DNA of the CDR3 is TGCGCCAGCAGTTTAGAGGACTACGAGCAGTACTTC. Supplemented by reference TRBV5-1 and TRBJ2-7, the full variable domain reads KAGVTQTPRYLIKTRGQQVTLSCSPISGHRSVSWYQQTPGQGLQFLFEYFSETQRNKGNFPGRFSGRQFSNSRSEMNVSTLELGDSALYLCASSLEDYEQYFGPGTRLTVT.

The chain recombines TRBV3-1 (or the pseudogene TRBV3-2) with TRBJ1-2; D unresolved. V shed 6 bases and J shed 1 base, with 6 bases lying between them. The CDR3 spans 12 residues. CDR1 and CDR2 (germline): LGHDT, YNNKEL (reference sequence). The DNA for the CDR3 is TGTGCCAGCAGACAGAGTAACTATGGCTACACCTTC. Amino acids: CASRQSNYGYTF.

The chain combines TRBV5-5 with TRBJ2-3; 11 positions agree with TRBD1. With V trimmed by 3 bases and J by 4 bases, 7 bases remained unmatched. Germline V CDR1 and CDR2: SGHKS, YYEKEE (reference sequence). The CDR3 consists of 16 residues. In DNA, the CDR3 is TGTGCCAGCAGCTCTATACCGGGACAGGGGGCAGATACGCAGTATTTT. This codes for CASSSIPGQGADTQYF.

The chain has TRBV10-3 and TRBJ1-6, with 7 bases fitting TRBD1. The V and J ends lost 11 bases and 10 bases, in that order; junction bases with no gene match: 11. Germline assignment: CDR1 ENHRY and CDR2 SYGVKD. The CDR3 loop spans 13 amino acids. CDR3 loop: CALGDSSKSPLHF. CDR3 nucleotide sequence: TGTGCCCTCGGGGACAGCTCGAAATCACCCCTCCACTTT.

The chain couples TRBV4-3 to TRBJ2-7; D possibly corresponds to TRBD1 (5 bases). Trimming left V 0 bases short and J 7 bases short, with 10 bases between. The CDR3 sequence is 13 residues long. Germline V gives CDR1 LGHNA, CDR2 YSLEER. This chain's CDR3 is CASSQDRGAEQYF. The CDR3 DNA reads TGCGCCAGCAGCCAAGATAGGGGCGCGGAGCAGTACTTC.

The rearrangement joins TRBV6-2 or TRBV6-3 to TRBJ1-6; 7 bases map to TRBD1. Germline assignment: CDR1 MNHEY and CDR2 SVGEGT. CDR3 size: 15 residues. The junction had 6 bases not matched to a gene; V was cut back by 6 bases and J by 4 bases. The CDR3 is CASSPRTGYNSPLHF. CDR3 nucleotides: TGTGCCAGCAGCCCTCGGACAGGTTATAATTCACCCCTCCACTTT.

The J gene is TRBJ1-1, the V gene TRBV7-2; the D gene is possibly TRBD1 (6 bases). Germline CDR1 reads SGHTA; CDR2 reads FQGNSA. The germline V and J ends were trimmed by 5 bases and 5 bases, with 12 bases remaining between them. The CDR3 length is 13 residues. CDR3 amino acids: CASSRLRGTEAFF. The CDR3 DNA is TGTGCCAGCAGCCGTTTAAGGGGGACTGAAGCTTTCTTT. The whole variable domain, remainder taken from reference TRBV7-2 and TRBJ1-1, is GAGVSQSPSNKVTEKGKDVELRCDPISGHTALYWYRQSLGQGLEFLIYFQGNSAPDKSGLPSDRFSAERTGGSVSTLTIQRTQQEDSAVYLCASSRLRGTEAFFGQGTRLTVV.

CDR3 DNA sequence: TGTGCCAGCAGTTACCCCGGGGTCCAAGGTGAAAAACTGTTTTTT. Protein product: CASSYPGVQGEKLFF. The gene calls are TRBV6-6 and TRBJ1-4; D unresolved. The CDR3 sequence is 15 residues long. Germline CDR1 reads MNHNY; CDR2 reads SVGAGI (reference sequence). V was trimmed by 2 bases and J by 7 bases, leaving 14 bases between them.

This chain uses TRBV28 with TRBJ2-7; TRBD2 aligns across 8 bases. The CDR3 is made up of 15 amino acids. With 4 bases clipped from V and 2 bases from J, the junction kept 7 bases outside the gene matches. Germline V gene sequence: CDR1 MDHEN, CDR2 SYDVKM. The CDR3 sequence is CASSSERETTYEQYF. In DNA, the CDR3 is TGTGCCAGCAGTTCCGAGCGGGAGACTACCTACGAGCAGTACTTC.

V gene TRBV5-1 combines with J gene TRBJ1-2; 9 positions match TRBD1. V was pared by 3 bases and J by 0 bases, with 3 bases of the junction left unmatched. Germline-derived CDR1 and CDR2 are SGHRS and YFSETQ. The CDR3 has 15 residues. The CDR3 loop reads CASSWGQGANYGYTF. For the CDR3, the DNA is TGCGCCAGCAGCTGGGGACAGGGCGCTAACTATGGCTACACCTTC.

The chain recombines TRBV15 with TRBJ2-7; TRBD2 aligns across 7 bases. The ends lost 1 base at V and 4 bases at J; junction bases unmatched: 16. The length of the CDR3 is 18 residues. The germline V gene encodes CDR1 LNHNV and CDR2 YYDKDF (reference sequence). Here the CDR3 DNA reads TGTGCCACCAGCAGAGGGTTGGAGGGAGGGCCAGACAGATACGAGCAGTACTTC. It is translated as CATSRGLEGGPDRYEQYF. The complete variable domain, with remaining parts taken from reference TRBV15 and TRBJ2-7, reads DAMVIQNPRYQVTQFGKPVTLSCSQTLNHNVMYWYQQKSSQAPKLLFHYYDKDFNNEADTPDNFQSRRPNTSFCFLDIRSPGLGDTAMYLCATSRGLEGGPDRYEQYFGPGTRLTVT.

The chain uses TRBV7-9 and TRBJ2-1; 7 bases are shared with TRBD1. The CDR3 is made up of 14 amino acids. The J segment lost 9 bases and the V segment lost 1 base, leaving 6 bases of the junction unmatched. Germline CDR1 and CDR2: SEHNR and FQNEAQ (reference sequence). The CDR3 reads CASSLGTGKREQFF. The CDR3 DNA sequence: TGTGCCAGCAGCTTAGGGACAGGCAAGCGTGAGCAGTTCTTC.

The chain recombines TRBV5-1 with TRBJ2-3; 10 bases are a match to TRBD2. In germline, CDR1 is SGHRS, CDR2 YFSETQ. V was clipped by 2 bases and J by 2 bases; unmatched bases: 5. The CDR3 is 16 amino acids. CDR3 amino acids: CASSFSGRAITDTQYF. CDR3 sequence (DNA): TGCGCCAGCAGCTTCAGCGGGAGGGCAATCACAGATACGCAGTATTTT.

The V call is TRBV6-2 or TRBV6-3, the J call TRBJ1-1; no definite D call. Deletions cut 2 bases from V and 5 bases from J, with 18 bases between. The CDR3 loop spans 16 amino acids. Germline CDR1 MNHEY, CDR2 SVGEGT. CDR3 amino acids: CASSYGRFVPGTEAFF. The CDR3, as DNA: TGTGCCAGCAGTTACGGCAGATTCGTCCCGGGGACTGAAGCTTTCTTT.

The rearrangement joins TRBV2 to TRBJ1-4, with 7 bases that match TRBD1. Germline lookup yields CDR1 SNHLY and CDR2 FYNNEI. The CDR3 is made up of 16 amino acids. Trimming took 8 bases from V and 4 from J; bases not matched to a gene: 13. This CDR3 is CASSELGTVNNEKLFF. For the CDR3, the DNA is TGTGCCAGCTCAGAACTAGGGACAGTCAATAATGAAAAACTGTTTTTT.

V usage is TRBV7-2 and J usage is TRBJ2-7; TRBD2 agrees at 9 bases. V gave up 4 bases and J gave up 3 bases; unmatched junction bases: 10. CDR3 length: 16 residues. Looked up from germline, CDR1 is SGHTA and CDR2 is FQGNSA. The chain's CDR3 is CASSSVGLANNYEQYF. The CDR3 nucleotides are TGTGCCAGCAGCTCAGTTGGACTAGCGAATAACTACGAGCAGTACTTC. The variable domain in full, completed from reference TRBV7-2 and TRBJ2-7, reads GAGVSQSPSNKVTEKGKDVELRCDPISGHTALYWYRQSLGQGLEFLIYFQGNSAPDKSGLPSDRFSAERTGGSVSTLTIQRTQQEDSAVYLCASSSVGLANNYEQYFGPGTRLTVT.